Shown below are 13 T cell receptor beta chains from a single sample sequenced in a study of CD4+ T cells in melanoma. Method: immunoSEQ multiplex PCR; TCRdb's copy keeps in-frame clones and lacks some. This table holds tens of thousands of clones, over 60% found once. Sequencing input: tumor tissue. The receptor set was obtained from a human donor with melanoma.

This clone was seen many times. J is TRBJ2-1 and V is TRBV11-3; TRBD1 agrees at 8 bases. The CDR3 is made up of 15 amino acids. Germline assignment: CDR1 SGHNT and CDR2 YENEEA. The J segment lost 8 bases and the V segment lost 3 bases, leaving 9 bases of the junction unmatched. CDR3 DNA sequence: TGTGCCAGCAGCTTCGGACAGGGCGAGAGGGATGAGCAGTTCTTC. As protein: CASSFGQGERDEQFF. The complete variable domain, with remaining parts taken from reference TRBV11-3 and TRBJ2-1, reads EAGVVQSPRYKIIEKKQPVAFWCNPISGHNTLYWYLQNLGQGPELLIRYENEEAVDDSQLPKDRFSAERLKGVDSTLKIQPAELGDSAVYLCASSFGQGERDEQFFGPGTRLTVL.

The chain couples TRBV6-5 to TRBJ2-3; 7 positions agree with TRBD2. This CDR3 region has 15 residues. V was pared by 5 bases and J by 4 bases, with 9 bases of the junction left unmatched. Germline CDR1 and CDR2: MNHEY and SVGAGI. The CDR3 DNA sequence: TGTGCCAGCAGTGCTCGGAGCGGGGTTGCAGATACGCAGTATTTT. It is translated as CASSARSGVADTQYF.

This clone was seen a few times. The chain joins TRBV5-1 to TRBJ1-6; D remains unclear. From germline, CDR1 is SGHRS and CDR2 YFSETQ. Trimming took off 5 bases at V and 16 bases at J, with 19 bases between the two ends. This CDR3 is built from 13 residues. The CDR3 DNA reads TGCGCCAGCAGTCCCCCCGGTCCTCCACGGCTCCACTTT. Protein: CASSPPGPPRLHF.

This clone was counted once. The gene calls are TRBV7-2 and TRBJ2-5; D unclear. The V gene's germline CDR1 is SGHTA and CDR2 FQGNSA. The CDR3 length is 15 residues. Between the trimmed V and J ends, which lost 1 base and 2 bases, there was a span of 11 bases. In DNA form, the CDR3 reads TGTGCCAGCAGCTTAGATAGGGCGGTTCAAGAGACCCAGTACTTC. Encoded protein: CASSLDRAVQETQYF. Together with reference TRBV7-2 and TRBJ2-5, the CDR3 gives the full variable domain: GAGVSQSPSNKVTEKGKDVELRCDPISGHTALYWYRQSLGQGLEFLIYFQGNSAPDKSGLPSDRFSAERTGGSVSTLTIQRTQQEDSAVYLCASSLDRAVQETQYFGPGTRLLVL.

This clone has just a few counts. The rearrangement joins TRBV28 to TRBJ1-1, with D unresolved. V was trimmed by 7 bases and J by 1 base, leaving 16 bases between them. In germline, CDR1 is MDHEN, CDR2 SYDVKM. The CDR3 sequence is 15 residues long. The CDR3 region is CASTAPRQPNTEAFF. Here the CDR3 DNA reads TGTGCCAGCACGGCCCCGAGGCAGCCGAACACTGAAGCTTTCTTT.

The chain has TRBV28 and TRBJ2-3; 10 positions agree with TRBD2. CDR3 length: 18 residues. Germline V gives CDR1 MDHEN, CDR2 SYDVKM. With 5 bases clipped from V and 5 bases from J, the junction kept 16 bases outside the gene matches. The CDR3: CASSLLRTSGGRGDTQYF. CDR3 nucleotides: TGTGCCAGCAGTCTATTAAGGACTAGCGGCGGGAGGGGAGATACGCAGTATTTT.

This clone was seen just once. CDR3 DNA: TGTGCCAGCAGCTTAAGGGCGACAGGTAGCAGTGAAAAACTGTTTTTT. Protein: CASSLRATGSSEKLFF. This chain uses TRBV7-6 with TRBJ1-4; D is perhaps TRBD1 (6 bases). Germline CDR1 SGHVS, CDR2 FNYEAQ. The CDR3 is 16 residues long. V was clipped by 2 bases and J by 7 bases, with 17 bases between them.

The V call is TRBV4-1, the J call TRBJ2-5, with TRBD2 matching over 11 bases. The V segment lost 1 base and the J segment 5 bases; nucleotides outside the gene matches: 6. This CDR3 is 16 amino acids long. The germline V gene encodes CDR1 MGHRA and CDR2 YSYEKL. The CDR3 nucleotides are TGCGCCAGCAGCCAAGGTAGCGGGGGGGCTGGGGAGACCCAGTACTTC. Protein: CASSQGSGGAGETQYF.

The chain recombines TRBV5-6 with TRBJ1-3; D is perhaps TRBD1 (6 bases). Trimming took off 3 bases at V and 2 bases at J, with 9 bases between the two ends. The CDR3 has 14 amino acids. In germline, CDR1 is SGHDT, CDR2 YYEEEE. CDR3 sequence: CASSWGAPGNTIYF. CDR3 nucleotides: TGTGCCAGCAGCTGGGGGGCACCTGGAAACACCATATATTTT.

The chain carries TRBV6-5 and TRBJ2-1, with TRBD1 matching over 9 bases. V lost 7 bases, J lost 9 bases, and 10 bases stayed unmatched. CDR1 and CDR2 from the germline V gene are MNHEY and SVGAGI. There are 14 residues in the CDR3. The CDR3 reads CASNQDRGYGEQFF. The DNA of the CDR3 is TGTGCCAGCAACCAGGACAGGGGTTATGGTGAGCAGTTCTTC.

This chain joins TRBV5-4 and TRBJ1-6, with D tentatively TRBD1 (5 bases). The length of the CDR3 is 15 residues. The germline V gene encodes CDR1 SGHNT and CDR2 YYREEE (reference sequence). V lost 0 bases, J lost 7 bases, and 11 bases lay in between. CDR3 residues: CASSLALGPNSPLHF. DNA for the CDR3: TGTGCCAGCAGCTTGGCCTTGGGGCCCAATTCACCCCTCCACTTT.

This clone has ten or more counts. This sample includes further DNA sequences coding for the same CDR3. This sequence joins TRBV5-1 and TRBJ2-7; TRBD1 agrees at 10 bases. The CDR3 is made up of 14 amino acids. The germline V gene encodes CDR1 SGHRS and CDR2 YFSETQ. V shed 4 bases, J shed 6 bases, and the junction held 7 bases outside the gene matches. Here the CDR3 reads CASSSHRDRGEQYF. For the CDR3, the DNA is TGCGCCAGCAGCAGCCACCGGGACAGGGGCGAGCAGTACTTC. The variable domain in full, with the rest retrieved from reference TRBV5-1 and TRBJ2-7, is KAGVTQTPRYLIKTRGQQVTLSCSPISGHRSVSWYQQTPGQGLQFLFEYFSETQRNKGNFPGRFSGRQFSNSRSEMNVSTLELGDSALYLCASSSHRDRGEQYFGPGTRLTVT.

This clone was counted a single time. This chain connects TRBV27 to TRBJ2-2; 10 bases agree with TRBD2. V gave up 7 bases and J gave up 6 bases; unmatched junction bases: 8. This CDR3 region has 15 residues. Germline V gene data show CDR1 as MNHEY and CDR2 as SMNVEV (reference sequence). CDR3 region: CASTPGTSAAGELFF. DNA of the CDR3: TGTGCCAGCACTCCCGGGACTAGCGCTGCCGGGGAGCTGTTTTTT.